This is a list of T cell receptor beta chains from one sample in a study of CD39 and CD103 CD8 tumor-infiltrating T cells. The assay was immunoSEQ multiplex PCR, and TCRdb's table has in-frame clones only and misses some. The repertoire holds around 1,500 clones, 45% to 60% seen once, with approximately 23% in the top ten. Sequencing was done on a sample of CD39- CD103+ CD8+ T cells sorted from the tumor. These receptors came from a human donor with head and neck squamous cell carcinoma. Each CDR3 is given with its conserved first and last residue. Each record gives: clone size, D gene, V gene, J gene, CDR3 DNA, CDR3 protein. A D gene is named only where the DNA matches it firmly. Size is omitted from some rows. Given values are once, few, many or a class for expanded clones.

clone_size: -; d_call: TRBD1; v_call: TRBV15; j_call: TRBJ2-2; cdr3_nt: TGTGCCACCAGCAGAGAAGAGACAGGGATGGACACCGGGGAGCTGTTTTTT; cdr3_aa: CATSREETGMDTGELFF
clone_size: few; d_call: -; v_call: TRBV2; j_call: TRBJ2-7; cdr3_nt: TGTGCCAGCAGGGAGTACGAGCAGTACTTC; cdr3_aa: CASREYEQYF
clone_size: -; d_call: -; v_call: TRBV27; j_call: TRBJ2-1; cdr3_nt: TGTGCCAGCGGGGACACCCCCTCGGGGGAGTTCTTC; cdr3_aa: CASGDTPSGEFF
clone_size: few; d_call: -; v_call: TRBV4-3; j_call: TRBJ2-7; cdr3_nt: TGCGCCAGCAGCCAAGAACCTCAGGTCTACGAGCAGTACTTC; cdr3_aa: CASSQEPQVYEQYF
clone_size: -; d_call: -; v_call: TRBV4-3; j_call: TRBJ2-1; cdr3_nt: TGCGCCAGCAGCCAAGATCGGTATCTGACCAATGAGCAGTTCTTC; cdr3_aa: CASSQDRYLTNEQFF
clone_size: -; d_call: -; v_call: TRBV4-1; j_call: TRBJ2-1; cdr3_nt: TGCGCCAGCAGCCAAGGGGGGGGGCCTTACAATGAGCAGTTCTTC; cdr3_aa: CASSQGGGPYNEQFF
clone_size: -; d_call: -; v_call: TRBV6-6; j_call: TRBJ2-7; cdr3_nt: TGTGCCAGCCTGGGAGGCAACGAGCAGTACTTC; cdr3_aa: CASLGGNEQYF
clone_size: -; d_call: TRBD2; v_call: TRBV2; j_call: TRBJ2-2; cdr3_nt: TGTGCCAGCACCTGGGGTGGAGGACTAGCGTCGAACACCGGGGAGCTGTTTTTT; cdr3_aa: CASTWGGGLASNTGELFF
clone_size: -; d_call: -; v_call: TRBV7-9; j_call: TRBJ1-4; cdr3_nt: TGTGCCAGCAGCTTGGAACAGGGTTATAGGGAAAAACTGTTTTTT; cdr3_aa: CASSLEQGYREKLFF
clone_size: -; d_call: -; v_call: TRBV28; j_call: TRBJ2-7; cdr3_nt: TGTGCCAGCAGTCCGAACAGGGATTGGTATGACGAGCAGTACTTC; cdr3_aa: CASSPNRDWYDEQYF
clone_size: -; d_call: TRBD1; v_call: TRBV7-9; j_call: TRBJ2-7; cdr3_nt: TGTGCCAGCAGCTTGGTGGGGACAGGGGTATCCTACGAGCAGTACTTC; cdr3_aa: CASSLVGTGVSYEQYF
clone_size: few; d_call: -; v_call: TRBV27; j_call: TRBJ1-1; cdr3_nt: TGTGCCAGCAGCCAGGGTAACACTGAAGCTTTCTTT; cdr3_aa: CASSQGNTEAFF
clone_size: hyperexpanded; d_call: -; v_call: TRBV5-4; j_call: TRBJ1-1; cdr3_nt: TGTGCCAGCAGTCCAGGAACCGCTGAAGCTTTCTTT; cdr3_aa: CASSPGTAEAFF
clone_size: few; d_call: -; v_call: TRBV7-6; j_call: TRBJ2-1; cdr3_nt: TGTGCCAGCAGCTTAGACACAGCAAGCTCCTACAATGAGCAGTTCTTC; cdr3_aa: CASSLDTASSYNEQFF
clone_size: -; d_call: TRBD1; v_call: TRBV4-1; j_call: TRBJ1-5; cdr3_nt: TGCGCCAGCAGCCAAGGGGGACAGGGAGTTCAGCCCCAGCATTTT; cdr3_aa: CASSQGGQGVQPQHF
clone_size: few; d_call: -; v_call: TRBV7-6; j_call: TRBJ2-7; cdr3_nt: TGTGCCAGCAGCTTAGGGGGAGGCAGCTCCTACGAGCAGTACTTC; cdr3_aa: CASSLGGGSSYEQYF
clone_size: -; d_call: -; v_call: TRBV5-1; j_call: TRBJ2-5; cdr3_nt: TGCGCCAGCAGCTTGATTGATCGGGGGCATCAAGAGACCCAGTACTTC; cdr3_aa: CASSLIDRGHQETQYF
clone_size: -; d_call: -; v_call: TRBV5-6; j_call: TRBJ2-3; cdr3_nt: TGTGCCAGCAGCTCCCTGACAGAGTACACAGATACGCAGTATTTT; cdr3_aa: CASSSLTEYTDTQYF
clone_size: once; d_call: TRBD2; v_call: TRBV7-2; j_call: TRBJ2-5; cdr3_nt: TGTGCCAGCAGCTCCCTAGCGGGGACCCAAGAGACCCAGTACTTC; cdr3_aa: CASSSLAGTQETQYF
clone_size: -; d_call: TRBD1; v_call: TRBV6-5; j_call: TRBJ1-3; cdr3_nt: TGTGCCAGCAGTACAGGACAGGGTGGGAACACCATATATTTT; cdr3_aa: CASSTGQGGNTIYF
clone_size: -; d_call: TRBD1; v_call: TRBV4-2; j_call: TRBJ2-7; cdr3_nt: TGTGCCAGCAGCCAACCGGACAGGGGGGCCTACGAGCAGTACTTC; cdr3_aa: CASSQPDRGAYEQYF
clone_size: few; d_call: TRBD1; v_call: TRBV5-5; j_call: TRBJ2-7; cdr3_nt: TGTGCCAGCAGCCAGGAACCCGGGACAGCCTACGAGCAGTACTTC; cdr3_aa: CASSQEPGTAYEQYF
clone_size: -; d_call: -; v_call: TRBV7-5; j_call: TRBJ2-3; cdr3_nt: TGTGCCAGAAGCTTAGTATCGGTGGGCAGGGCGAGTGGAGATACGCAGTATTTT; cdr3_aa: CARSLVSVGRASGDTQYF
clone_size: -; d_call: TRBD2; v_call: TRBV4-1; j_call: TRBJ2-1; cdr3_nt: TGCGCCAGCAGCCAAGATGAAAGCGCGGGGGCCTACAATGAGCAGTTCTTC; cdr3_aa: CASSQDESAGAYNEQFF
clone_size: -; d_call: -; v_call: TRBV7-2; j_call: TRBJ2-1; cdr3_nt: TGTGCCAGCAGCCCCCCCGGAATAGGGGAATACAATGAGCAGTTCTTC; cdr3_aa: CASSPPGIGEYNEQFF
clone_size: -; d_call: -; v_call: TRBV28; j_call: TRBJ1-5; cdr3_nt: TGTGCCAGCAGTTTATCTCAGCCCCAGCATTTT; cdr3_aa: CASSLSQPQHF
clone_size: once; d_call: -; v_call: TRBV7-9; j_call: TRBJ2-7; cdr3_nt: TGTGCCAGCAGCTTAGCGGTGGGTGGCTACGAGCAGTACTTC; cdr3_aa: CASSLAVGGYEQYF
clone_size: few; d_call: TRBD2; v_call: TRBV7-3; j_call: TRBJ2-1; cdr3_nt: TGTGCCAGCAGCTTCCTAGCGGGGAGCTCCTACAATGAGCAGTTCTTC; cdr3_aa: CASSFLAGSSYNEQFF
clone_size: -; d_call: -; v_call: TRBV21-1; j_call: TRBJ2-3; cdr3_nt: TGTGCCAGCAGCAGCATAGCGGGGGGCGTTACAGATACGCAGTATTTT; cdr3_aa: CASSSIAGGVTDTQYF
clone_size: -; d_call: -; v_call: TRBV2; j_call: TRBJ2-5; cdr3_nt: TGTGCCAGCAGTGGGGTCGGACAAGGAGAGACCCAGTACTTC; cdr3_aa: CASSGVGQGETQYF
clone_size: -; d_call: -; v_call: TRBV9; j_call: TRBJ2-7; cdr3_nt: TGTGCCAGCAGCACCGGACAGGGAGGGCTTGTTGACGAGCAGTACTTC; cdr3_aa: CASSTGQGGLVDEQYF
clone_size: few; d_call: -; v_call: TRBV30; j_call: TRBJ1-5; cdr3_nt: TGTGCCTGGAGGCAGAGTGGCAATCAGCCCCAGCATTTT; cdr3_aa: CAWRQSGNQPQHF
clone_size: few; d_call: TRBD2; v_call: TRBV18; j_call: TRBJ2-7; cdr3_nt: TGTGCCAGCTCACCAGCCAGCGGGGGGGCTCCGTCGTACGAGCAGTACTTC; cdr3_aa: CASSPASGGAPSYEQYF
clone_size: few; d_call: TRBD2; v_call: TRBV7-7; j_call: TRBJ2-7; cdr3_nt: TGTGCCAGCAGCTCAGTAGCGGGGGACGAGCAGTACTTC; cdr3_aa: CASSSVAGDEQYF
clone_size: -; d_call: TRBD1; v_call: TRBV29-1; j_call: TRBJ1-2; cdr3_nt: TGCAGCGCCTATGGCTTGACAGGGCTAGCGAAGGCTAACTATGGCTACACCTTC; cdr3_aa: CSAYGLTGLAKANYGYTF
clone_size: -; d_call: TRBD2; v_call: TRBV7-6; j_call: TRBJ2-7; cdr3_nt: TGTGCCAGCAGCCTTTCGGGGGGATCCTACGAGCAGTACTTC; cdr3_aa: CASSLSGGSYEQYF
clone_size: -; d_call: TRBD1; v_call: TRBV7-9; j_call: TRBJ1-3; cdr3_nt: TGTGCCAGCGCTTGGGAATTCGGGACAGGAGGAAACACCATATATTTT; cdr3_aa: CASAWEFGTGGNTIYF
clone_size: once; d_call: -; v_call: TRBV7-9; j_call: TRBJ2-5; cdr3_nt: TGTGCCAGCAGCTTCTCCCTTTTTAGGGTTCCAGAGACCCAGTACTTC; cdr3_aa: CASSFSLFRVPETQYF
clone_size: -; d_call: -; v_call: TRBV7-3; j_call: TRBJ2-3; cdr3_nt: TGTGCCAGCAGCTTTACCGCGGCCGACACAGATACGCAGTATTTT; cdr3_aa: CASSFTAADTDTQYF
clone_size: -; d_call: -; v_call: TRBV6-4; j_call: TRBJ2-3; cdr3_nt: TGTGCCAGCAGTGACCAGGGGGGGAGCACAGATACGCAGTATTTT; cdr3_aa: CASSDQGGSTDTQYF
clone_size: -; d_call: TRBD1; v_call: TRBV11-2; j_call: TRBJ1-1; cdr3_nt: TGTGCCAGCAGGACAGGGGGATTCACTGAAGCTTTCTTT; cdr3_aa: CASRTGGFTEAFF
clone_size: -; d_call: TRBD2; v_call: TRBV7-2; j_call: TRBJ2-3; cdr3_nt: TGTGCCAGCAGCCCCTGGGGTAGCGGGGGGTCCGGTGGTACGCAGTATTTT; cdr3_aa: CASSPWGSGGSGGTQYF
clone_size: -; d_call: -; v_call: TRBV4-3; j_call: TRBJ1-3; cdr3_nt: TGCGCCAGCAGCCAAGACTGGACCGGCTCTGGAAACACCATATATTTT; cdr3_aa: CASSQDWTGSGNTIYF
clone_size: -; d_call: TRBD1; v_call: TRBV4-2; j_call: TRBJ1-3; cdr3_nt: TGTGCCAGCAGCATGGGGACAGGGATGTCTGGAAACACCATATATTTT; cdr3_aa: CASSMGTGMSGNTIYF
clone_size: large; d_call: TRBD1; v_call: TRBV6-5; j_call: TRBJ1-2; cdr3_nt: TGTGCCAGCAGTTACTCGGGACAGGGGGGCTACACCTTC; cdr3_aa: CASSYSGQGGYTF
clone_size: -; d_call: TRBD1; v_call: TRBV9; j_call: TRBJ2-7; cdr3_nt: TGTGCCAGCAGCCCCCGGGACAGCTCCTACGAGCAGTACTTC; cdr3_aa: CASSPRDSSYEQYF
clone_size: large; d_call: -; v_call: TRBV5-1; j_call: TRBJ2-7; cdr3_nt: TGCGCCAGCAGTTGGGGGACATCCTACGAGCAGTACTTC; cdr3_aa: CASSWGTSYEQYF
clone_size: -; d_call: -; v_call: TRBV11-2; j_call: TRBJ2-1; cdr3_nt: TGTGCCAGCAGCTTACAGGGTCGGGACTTTTACAATGAGCAGTTCTTC; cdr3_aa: CASSLQGRDFYNEQFF
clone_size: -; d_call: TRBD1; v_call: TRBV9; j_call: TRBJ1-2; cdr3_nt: TGTGCCAGCAGCGCCTCCGCGACAGGGGAGAATTATGGCTACACCTTC; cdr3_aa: CASSASATGENYGYTF
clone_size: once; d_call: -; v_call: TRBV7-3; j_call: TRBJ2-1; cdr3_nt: TGTGCCAGCAGCTTAACCCCGGGGTTCGATGAGCAGTTCTTC; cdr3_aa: CASSLTPGFDEQFF
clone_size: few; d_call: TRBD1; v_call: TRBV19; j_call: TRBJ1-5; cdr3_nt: TGTGCCAGTAGTATCTCGGACAGGGTAAATCAGCCCCAGCATTTT; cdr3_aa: CASSISDRVNQPQHF
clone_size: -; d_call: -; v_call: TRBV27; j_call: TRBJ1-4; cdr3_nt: TGTGCCAGCAGTTTCGGGTTGTATGAAAAACTGTTTTTT; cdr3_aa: CASSFGLYEKLFF
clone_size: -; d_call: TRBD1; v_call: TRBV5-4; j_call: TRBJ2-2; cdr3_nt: TGTGCCAGCAGCTCCTGGGCACAGGGGATAATCGGGGAGCTGTTTTTT; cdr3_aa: CASSSWAQGIIGELFF
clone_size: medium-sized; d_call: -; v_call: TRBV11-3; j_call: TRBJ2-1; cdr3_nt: TGTGCCAGCAGTGACAGGAGCCTCGGCTCCTACAATGAGCAGTTCTTC; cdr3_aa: CASSDRSLGSYNEQFF
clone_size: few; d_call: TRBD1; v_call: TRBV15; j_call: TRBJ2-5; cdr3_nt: TGTGCCACCAGACGGGACAGGGGGGACCAAGAGACCCAGTACTTC; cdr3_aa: CATRRDRGDQETQYF
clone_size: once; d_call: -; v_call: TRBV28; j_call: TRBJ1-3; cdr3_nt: TGTGCCAGCACCCTAATGGGCCTGACCTCGGGAAACACCATATATTTT; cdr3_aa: CASTLMGLTSGNTIYF
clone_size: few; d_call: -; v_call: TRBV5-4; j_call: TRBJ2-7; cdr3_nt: TGTGCCAGCAGCTTGGAGGCGGGCACCAGCTCCTACGAGCAGTACTTC; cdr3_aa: CASSLEAGTSSYEQYF
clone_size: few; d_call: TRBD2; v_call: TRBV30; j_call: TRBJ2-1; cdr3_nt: TGTGCCTGGAGTTTTAGCGGGGGGGCTAATGAGCAGTTCTTC; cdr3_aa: CAWSFSGGANEQFF